This T cell receptor (beta chain) is from a study of cytomegalovirus exposure and HLA in healthy donors. PCR primers comprised 60 Vbeta and 13 Jbeta primers. Repertoires were generated with immunoSEQ multiplex PCR, while TCRdb's copy carries only in-frame clones and drops some. The sample consists of 270,000 or so clones, about nine tenths of them appearing once. The CDR3 covers 16 residues. CDR1 is SGHTA and CDR2 is FQGNSA in the germline V gene. V lost 5 bases to trimming and J lost 6 bases; unmatched junction nucleotides: 12. The genes are TRBV7-2 and TRBJ1-2; TRBD1 aligns across 10 bases. What was sequenced was PBMCs. This receptor was obtained from a man aged 40-49 years in good health and CMV-seropositive. The CDR3 sequence: CASSPVVWGTGDGYTF. Here the CDR3 DNA reads TGTGCCAGCAGCCCCGTCGTATGGGGGACAGGGGATGGCTACACCTTC.